The 6 T cell receptor beta chains below all came from one sample that was sequenced in a study of cytomegalovirus exposure and HLA in healthy donors. Both 60 Vbeta primers and 13 Jbeta primers went into the PCR. TCRdb's copy holds only in-frame clones and misses some; the assay was immunoSEQ multiplex PCR. Among 190,000 or so clones listed, about four fifths were seen once. Sequenced input: PBMCs. These receptors originate from a woman aged 45 to 65 in good health and CMV-seropositive.

The chain joins TRBV27 to TRBJ2-7, with D possibly TRBD2 on 5 matching bases. CDR1 and CDR2 (germline): MNHEY, SMNVEV (reference sequence). There are 13 residues in the CDR3. Deletions cut 8 bases from V and 4 bases from J, with 15 bases between. CDR3 residues: CASGSGRQYEQYF. The CDR3 DNA reads as TGTGCCAGCGGCAGCGGACGACAATACGAGCAGTACTTC.

This chain connects TRBV6-5 to TRBJ1-3; TRBD1 matches at 8 bases. Germline CDR1 is MNHEY and CDR2 is SVGAGI. There are 14 residues in the CDR3. Trimming removed 7 bases from V and 7 bases from J; junction bases left unmatched: 9. CDR3 nucleotides: TGTGCCAGCAATCCAGACAGGGACAGGAACACCATATATTTT. This encodes CASNPDRDRNTIYF.

The chain is built from TRBV30 and TRBJ2-3; TRBD1 matches 10 bases. The CDR3 runs 13 residues. Germline V gene lookup returns CDR1 GTSNPN and CDR2 SVGIG (reference sequence). V was clipped by 8 bases and J by 1 base; unmatched bases: 3. CDR3 bases: TGTGCCAAAGGGACAGGGGGCACAGATACGCAGTATTTT. Translated, it gives CAKGTGGTDTQYF. Looking up the rest from reference TRBV30 and TRBJ2-3 gives the full variable domain: SQTIHQWPATLVQPVGSPLSLECTVEGTSNPNLYWYRQAAGRGLQLLFYSVGIGQISSEVPQNLSASRPQDRQFILSSKKLLLSDSGFYLCAKGTGGTDTQYFGPGTRLTVL.

V gene TRBV5-1 combines with J gene TRBJ1-4; D gene ambiguous. The germline gives CDR1 SGHRS, CDR2 YFSETQ. With 0 bases removed from V and 4 bases from J, the gap between germline ends came to 7 bases. The length of the CDR3 is 14 residues. This chain's CDR3 is CASSLAQINEKLFF. The CDR3 DNA reads as TGCGCCAGCAGCTTGGCACAGATTAATGAAAAACTGTTTTTT.

V is TRBV5-6 and J is TRBJ2-5; 10 bases are shared with TRBD1. Germline CDR1 SGHDT, CDR2 YYEEEE. V gave up 4 bases and J gave up 5 bases; unmatched junction bases: 11. This CDR3 contains 16 residues. The CDR3 nucleotides are TGTGCCAGCAGCGCTTACCGGGACAGGGGATGGGAGACCCAGTACTTC. Its translation: CASSAYRDRGWETQYF.

The chain employs TRBV5-1 and TRBJ2-6; a weak D match, TRBD2 (7 bases). The germline gives CDR1 SGHRS, CDR2 YFSETQ. V lost 7 bases, J lost 0 bases, and 20 bases lay in between. The CDR3 covers 18 residues. Here the CDR3 reads CASGGGGTFSSGANVLTF. As DNA, the CDR3 is TGCGCCAGCGGAGGGGGAGGGACATTCAGCTCTGGGGCCAACGTCCTGACTTTC.